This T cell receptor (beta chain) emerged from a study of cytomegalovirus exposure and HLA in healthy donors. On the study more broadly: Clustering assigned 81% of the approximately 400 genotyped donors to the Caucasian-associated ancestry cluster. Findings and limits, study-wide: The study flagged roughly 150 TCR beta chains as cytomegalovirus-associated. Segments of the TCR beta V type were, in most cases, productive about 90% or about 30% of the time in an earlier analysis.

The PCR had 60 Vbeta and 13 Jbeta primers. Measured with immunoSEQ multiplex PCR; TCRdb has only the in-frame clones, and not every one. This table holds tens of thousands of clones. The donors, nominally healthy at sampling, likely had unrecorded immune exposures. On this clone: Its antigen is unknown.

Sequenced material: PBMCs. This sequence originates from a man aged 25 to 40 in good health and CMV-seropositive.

The CDR3 nucleotides read TGTGCCAGCAGCTTAATAGGGGCTAATGAAAAACTGTTTTTT. It codes for CASSLIGANEKLFF. V and J are TRBV7-9 and TRBJ1-4, with TRBD1 as a possible D gene (5 bases). The germline V gene encodes CDR1 SEHNR and CDR2 FQNEAQ (reference sequence). CDR3 length: 14 residues. The V end lost 2 bases, the J end lost 3 bases, and 7 bases lay between the germline ends.